The rows below give T cell receptor beta chains drawn from one sample of a study of cytomegalovirus exposure and HLA in healthy donors. Only in-frame clones appear in the TCRdb table, and some are missing; sequencing was by immunoSEQ multiplex PCR. The table shows a few hundred thousand clones, with about four fifths occurring only once. The sample taken for sequencing was PBMCs. Source of these receptors: a girl aged 2 to 10 in good health and CMV-seronegative. CDR3s include the opening cysteine and the closing phenylalanine or tryptophan. A D gene is named only where the DNA matches it firmly. Clone sizes are given selectively: once, few, many, or a class where the clone is expanded.

cdr3_aa cdr3_nt clone_size d_call j_call v_call cdr3_length
CASSFPDNEQFF TGTGCCAGCAGTTTCCCAGACAATGAGCAGTTCTTC - - TRBJ2-1 TRBV28 12
CASSFNPGTLGYTF TGTGCCAGCAGCTTCAATCCAGGGACACTCGGCTACACCTTC - - TRBJ1-2 TRBV5-5 14
CASSPGTAIEPQHF TGTGCCAGCAGCCCAGGGACAGCCATAGAGCCCCAGCATTTT - TRBD1 TRBJ1-5 TRBV16 14
CASGLSSDSPSNQPQHF TGTGCTAGTGGTTTGTCCTCGGACAGTCCTAGCAATCAGCCCCAGCATTTT - - TRBJ1-5 TRBV12-5 17
CATRRASVPQNNEQFF TGTGCCACCCGCAGGGCATCAGTTCCACAGAACAATGAGCAGTTCTTC - - TRBJ2-1 TRBV28 16
CASKESEPTYEQYF TGCGCCAGCAAAGAATCCGAACCTACCTACGAGCAGTACTTC - - TRBJ2-7 TRBV10-2 14
CASSFLTSAFYEQYF TGTGCCAGCAGTTTTTTGACTAGCGCTTTCTACGAGCAGTACTTC - TRBD2 TRBJ2-7 TRBV28 15
CASSFGGDYGYTF TGTGCCAGCAGTTTTGGGGGCGACTATGGCTACACCTTC few - TRBJ1-2 TRBV28 13
CAISGDSRNYGYTF TGTGCCATCAGTGGCGACAGTCGTAACTATGGCTACACCTTC - - TRBJ1-2 TRBV10-3 14
CASSLWTPSYNSPLHF TGTGCCAGCAGTTTATGGACTCCCTCCTATAATTCACCCCTCCACTTT - - TRBJ1-6 TRBV28 16
CAIGSGRPGNEQYF TGTGCCATCGGTAGCGGGAGGCCGGGGAACGAGCAGTACTTC - TRBD2 TRBJ2-7 TRBV10-3 14
CAWSRVGGELFF TGTGCCTGGAGCAGGGTAGGAGGGGAGCTGTTTTTT few - TRBJ2-2 TRBV30 12
CASSTPYEQYF TGTGCCAGTAGCACACCCTACGAGCAGTACTTC - - TRBJ2-7 TRBV19 11
CASSQVGLAESTDTQYF TGCGCCAGCAGCCAAGTCGGACTAGCGGAAAGCACAGATACGCAGTATTTT - TRBD2 TRBJ2-3 TRBV4-1 17
CASSDKQGALRKNEQFF TGTGCCAGCAGCGACAAACAGGGGGCTCTCCGTAAAAATGAGCAGTTCTTC - TRBD1 TRBJ2-1 TRBV14 17
CASSGLAGVWGETQYF TGTGCCAGCAGTGGGCTAGCGGGAGTGTGGGGGGAGACCCAGTACTTC - TRBD2 TRBJ2-5 TRBV6-1 16
CASSSSRGGDEQYF TGTGCCAGCAGTTCCTCCAGGGGCGGCGACGAGCAGTACTTC - - TRBJ2-7 TRBV5-6 14
CASSIGGTSGRAGGELFF TGTGCCAGCAGCATCGGAGGGACTAGCGGGAGGGCCGGCGGGGAGCTGTTTTTT few TRBD2 TRBJ2-2 TRBV13 18
CAWSVGLAGGTDTQYF TGTGCCTGGAGTGTCGGGCTAGCGGGGGGCACAGATACGCAGTATTTT - TRBD2 TRBJ2-3 TRBV30 16
CASSLIDRTPTDTQYF TGTGCCAGCAGCCTCATTGACAGAACCCCCACAGATACGCAGTATTTT - - TRBJ2-3 TRBV28 16
CASSLAGPVQETQYF TGTGCCAGCAGTTTAGCGGGGCCGGTCCAAGAGACCCAGTACTTC - TRBD2 TRBJ2-5 TRBV4-2 15
CASSPGLADNEQFF TGTGCCAGTAGTCCGGGACTAGCGGACAATGAGCAGTTCTTC - TRBD2 TRBJ2-1 TRBV19 14
CASSEGQLGDQPQHF TGCGCCAGCAGTGAGGGACAGTTAGGCGATCAGCCCCAGCATTTT - - TRBJ1-5 TRBV10-1 15
CASSFSAGTYEQYF TGTGCCAGCAGCTTCAGTGCAGGGACCTACGAGCAGTACTTC - - TRBJ2-7 TRBV7-2 14
CASSEYARVHEQYF TGTGCCAGCAGTGAATACGCCCGGGTCCACGAGCAGTACTTC - - TRBJ2-7 TRBV6-1 14
CASSLSQGDSKDSPLHF TGTGCCAGCAGTTTATCCCAGGGGGATTCGAAGGATTCACCCCTCCACTTT - TRBD1 TRBJ1-6 TRBV27 17
CASSSLRGSMSNEQFF TGTGCCAGCAGCTCGCTTCGCGGGAGTATGTCAAATGAGCAGTTCTTC few TRBD2 TRBJ2-1 TRBV7-9 16
CASSPYMGGRQGEAFF TGTGCCAGCAGTCCATATATGGGGGGGCGTCAGGGAGAAGCTTTCTTT - - TRBJ1-1 TRBV28 16
CASSYSGGRAGDEQFF TGTGCCAGCAGTTACTCGGGCGGGAGGGCCGGCGATGAGCAGTTCTTC - TRBD2 TRBJ2-1 TRBV6-6 16
CSASPSYEQYF TGCAGTGCTAGCCCCAGCTACGAGCAGTACTTC - - TRBJ2-7 TRBV20-1 11
CASSYGLAGAYEQYF TGTGCCAGCAGTTATGGGCTAGCGGGAGCCTACGAGCAGTACTTC - TRBD2 TRBJ2-7 TRBV6-5 15
CASSQPRDRRQETQYF TGTGCCAGCAGCCAACCCCGAGACAGGAGACAAGAGACCCAGTACTTC - - TRBJ2-5 TRBV4-2 16
CASSPGGSGDTQYF TGTGCCAGCAGCCCGGGGGGCTCGGGAGATACGCAGTATTTT - - TRBJ2-3 TRBV14 14
CASSINRVSNSYNEQFF TGTGCCAGCAGCATAAACAGGGTATCAAACTCCTACAATGAGCAGTTCTTC - - TRBJ2-1 TRBV5-6 17
CASSLGQNYGYTF TGTGCCAGCAGCTTAGGGCAGAACTATGGCTACACCTTC - - TRBJ1-2 TRBV7-8 13
CASSVGGTGSHEQYF TGTGCCAGCAGCGTAGGCGGGACAGGGTCCCACGAGCAGTACTTC - TRBD1 TRBJ2-7 TRBV9 15
CASRQQGGGELFF TGTGCCAGCAGACAGCAGGGCGGCGGGGAGCTGTTTTTT - - TRBJ2-2 TRBV6-1 13
CASSLQISYEQYF TGTGCCAGCAGTTTACAGATTTCCTACGAGCAGTACTTC few - TRBJ2-7 TRBV27 13
CASSTAGRNTGELFF TGTGCCAGCAGTACAGCGGGGAGGAACACCGGGGAGCTGTTTTTT - TRBD2 TRBJ2-2 TRBV28 15
CASSLWGDGYTF TGTGCCAGCAGTTTATGGGGCGATGGCTACACCTTC few - TRBJ1-2 TRBV28 12